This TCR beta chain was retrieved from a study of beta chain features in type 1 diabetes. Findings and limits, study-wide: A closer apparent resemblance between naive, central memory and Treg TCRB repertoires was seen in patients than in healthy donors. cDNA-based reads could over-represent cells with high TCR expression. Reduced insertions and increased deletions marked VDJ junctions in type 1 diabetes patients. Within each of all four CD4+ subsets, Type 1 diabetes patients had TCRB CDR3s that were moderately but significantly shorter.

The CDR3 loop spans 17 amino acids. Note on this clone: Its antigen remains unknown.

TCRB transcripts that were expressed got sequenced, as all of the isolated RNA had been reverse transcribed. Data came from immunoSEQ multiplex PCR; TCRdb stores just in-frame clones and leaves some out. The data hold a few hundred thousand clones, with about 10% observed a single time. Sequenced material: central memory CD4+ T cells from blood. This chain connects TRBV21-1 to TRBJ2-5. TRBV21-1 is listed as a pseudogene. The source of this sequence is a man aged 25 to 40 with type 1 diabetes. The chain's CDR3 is CASSEIFGPSNGETQYF. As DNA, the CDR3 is TGTGCCAGCAGCGAAATTTTTGGACCTTCCAATGGAGAGACCCAGTACTTC.